A single sample gave rise to the 27 T cell receptor beta chains below, sequenced in a study of cytomegalovirus exposure and HLA in healthy donors. The PCR made use of 60 Vbeta and 13 Jbeta primers. Data came from immunoSEQ multiplex PCR; TCRdb stores just in-frame clones and leaves some out. The sample contains roughly 130,000 clones, 74% of which appear only once. The sample taken for sequencing was PBMCs. Receptors were obtained from a man aged 18 to 35 in good health and CMV-seropositive.

This clone appeared a single time. The chain carries TRBV27 and TRBJ2-3, with a weak D call TRBD2 (5 bases). The V gene lost 3 bases and the J gene lost 0 bases, with 13 bases spanning the gap. The CDR3 extends over 16 amino acids. In germline, CDR1 is MNHEY, CDR2 SMNVEV (reference sequence). CDR3 in DNA: TGTGCCAGCAGTTTGATCTCGGGGATAAGCACAGATACGCAGTATTTT. This gives the protein CASSLISGISTDTQYF.

The V and J genes are TRBV27 and TRBJ1-4; D call uncertain. V gave up 2 bases and J gave up 7 bases, with 11 bases separating them. The CDR3 has 14 residues. Germline loops: CDR1 MNHEY, CDR2 SMNVEV (reference sequence). The chain's CDR3 is CASSLQGEGEKLFF. The CDR3 DNA reads as TGTGCCAGCAGTTTACAAGGAGAGGGTGAAAAACTGTTTTTT.

J is TRBJ1-3 and V is TRBV7-2; 7 bases agree with TRBD1. Germline V gene sequence: CDR1 SGHTA, CDR2 FQGNSA. This CDR3 region has 14 residues. V dropped 5 bases and J dropped 0; count of bases not matched to a gene: 1. The CDR3 DNA reads as TGTGCCAGCAGCCGGGACAGCTCTGGAAACACCATATATTTT. Translated, it gives CASSRDSSGNTIYF.

This clone was recorded once. This rearrangement joins TRBV7-2 to TRBJ1-6, with a weak D call TRBD1 (6 bases). Germline assignment: CDR1 SGHTA and CDR2 FQGNSA. V lost 1 base and J 4 bases, leaving 8 bases between the germline ends. The CDR3 has 15 amino acids. This chain's CDR3 is CASSLEGGYNSPLHF. The CDR3, as DNA: TGTGCCAGCAGCTTAGAAGGGGGTTATAATTCACCCCTCCACTTT.

The V gene is TRBV6-5, the J gene TRBJ2-1; the match to TRBD2 covers 9 bases. The CDR3 runs 16 residues. Germline V gene sequence: CDR1 MNHEY, CDR2 SVGAGI. Losses at the gene ends were 0 bases for V and 7 bases for J; bases not matched to a gene: 7. CDR3 amino acids: CASSYSAGGPRNEQFF. The CDR3 bases are TGTGCCAGCAGTTACTCGGCGGGGGGGCCCCGTAATGAGCAGTTCTTC.

This clone has a handful of counts. The gene calls are TRBV5-4 and TRBJ2-7; maybe TRBD1 (6 bases). This CDR3 comprises 14 residues. Germline V gene sequence: CDR1 SGHNT, CDR2 YYREEE (reference sequence). V lost 2 bases and J 7 bases, leaving 16 bases between the germline ends. The CDR3 DNA reads TGTGCCAGCAGCTTCGGGCAGGGGAAAGGAGAGCAGTACTTC. This codes for CASSFGQGKGEQYF.

The V and J genes are TRBV6-4 and TRBJ1-1; D is unclear. Per the germline V gene, CDR1 is MRHNA and CDR2 is SNTAGT. V was shortened by 5 bases and J by 1 base, with 11 bases between the two germline ends. The CDR3 is 14 residues long. This CDR3 reads CASSRGQENTEAFF. The DNA for the CDR3 is TGTGCCAGCAGTCGAGGGCAGGAGAACACTGAAGCTTTCTTT.

This rearrangement joins TRBV19 to TRBJ1-5; tentative D call: TRBD1 (5 bases). CDR1 is LNHDA, CDR2 SQIVND, per germline (reference sequence). The CDR3 totals 14 residues. Trimming cost V 5 bases and J 0 bases, with 8 bases left between them. The CDR3 DNA reads TGTGCCAGTAGTTACCAGGGTAGCAATCAGCCCCAGCATTTT. Translating it yields CASSYQGSNQPQHF. The entire variable domain, with the rest obtained from reference TRBV19 and TRBJ1-5, is as follows: DGGITQSPKYLFRKEGQNVTLSCEQNLNHDAMYWYRQDPGQGLRLIYYSQIVNDFQKGDIAEGYSVSREKKESFPLTVTSAQKNPTAFYLCASSYQGSNQPQHFGDGTRLSIL.

This clone was seen a few times. This chain connects TRBV6-5 to TRBJ1-2, with a weak D call TRBD1 (5 bases). The V gene's germline CDR1 is MNHEY and CDR2 SVGAGI. Trimming took 2 bases from V and 8 from J, leaving 9 bases between them. The CDR3 sequence is 12 residues long. The CDR3 is CASSYQGSGYTF. CDR3 sequence (DNA): TGTGCCAGCAGTTACCAGGGTTCGGGCTACACCTTC.

The chain employs TRBV4-1 and TRBJ1-6; 9 positions match TRBD1. Trimming cost V 4 bases and J 7 bases; bases outside gene matches: 5. This CDR3 has 15 residues. In germline, CDR1 is MGHRA, CDR2 YSYEKL. This CDR3 reads CASSLPTGGNSPLHF. Written as DNA, the CDR3 is TGCGCCAGCAGCCTCCCGACAGGGGGGAATTCACCCCTCCACTTT.

The chain recombines TRBV6-5 with TRBJ2-5; D call uncertain. V lost 6 bases and J 4 bases, leaving 9 bases between the germline ends. This CDR3 is 12 amino acids long. Per germline, CDR1 MNHEY and CDR2 SVGAGI. DNA of the CDR3: TGTGCCAGCAGCCGGGTTGGAGAGACCCAGTACTTC. Its translation: CASSRVGETQYF.

This chain links TRBV27 with TRBJ2-6; 7 bases align to TRBD1. This CDR3 is built from 16 residues. Germline loops: CDR1 MNHEY, CDR2 SMNVEV (reference sequence). V shed 2 bases and J 2 bases; nucleotides not matched to a gene: 3. The CDR3 DNA sequence: TGTGCCAGCAGTTTACTACAGGGGACTGGGGCCAACGTCCTGACTTTC. Protein product: CASSLLQGTGANVLTF.

The chain has TRBV9 and TRBJ2-7, with D possibly TRBD1 on 9 matching bases. This CDR3 is 15 amino acids long. V lost 3 bases and J 5 bases, leaving 18 bases between the germline ends. Germline V gene lookup returns CDR1 SGDLS and CDR2 YYNGEE. This chain's CDR3 is CASSAGRGQGNEQYF. DNA of the CDR3: TGTGCCAGCAGCGCCGGGAGGGGACAGGGTAACGAGCAGTACTTC.

This chain connects TRBV2 to TRBJ1-2; 7 nucleotides match TRBD1. Germline V CDR1 and CDR2: SNHLY, FYNNEI. The CDR3 length is 13 residues. V shed 6 bases, J shed 1 base, and the junction held 2 bases outside the gene matches. The CDR3 sequence is CASRGDSNYGYTF. As DNA, the CDR3 is TGTGCCAGCAGAGGGGACAGTAACTATGGCTACACCTTC.

The chain couples TRBV19 to TRBJ2-5; 10 nucleotides line up with TRBD1. This CDR3 spans 15 amino acids. The germline V gene encodes CDR1 LNHDA and CDR2 SQIVND (reference sequence). V shed 2 bases, J shed 5 bases, and the junction held 5 bases outside the gene matches. In DNA, the CDR3 is TGTGCCAGTAGTATACCCGGGACAGGGGTGGAGACCCAGTACTTC. Translating it yields CASSIPGTGVETQYF. Full variable domain (rest looked up from reference TRBV19 and TRBJ2-5): DGGITQSPKYLFRKEGQNVTLSCEQNLNHDAMYWYRQDPGQGLRLIYYSQIVNDFQKGDIAEGYSVSREKKESFPLTVTSAQKNPTAFYLCASSIPGTGVETQYFGPGTRLLVL.

In regard to this clone: Other DNA sequences in this specimen translate into the identical CDR3. This chain links TRBV2 with TRBJ1-5; TRBD1 agrees at 9 bases. The V gene's germline CDR1 is SNHLY and CDR2 FYNNEI. The CDR3 sequence is 13 residues long. J lost 6 bases, V lost 6 bases, and 3 bases had no gene match. CDR3 loop: CASRQGAGQPQHF. CDR3 nucleotides: TGTGCCAGCAGACAGGGGGCAGGTCAGCCCCAGCATTTT.

The J gene is TRBJ2-7, the V gene TRBV29-1; TRBD2 aligns across 13 bases. Germline assignment: CDR1 SQVTM and CDR2 ANQGSEA. This CDR3 comprises 14 residues. Unmatched junction bases numbered 3, after V lost 4 bases and J lost 3 bases. The CDR3 here is CSVARTSGSYEQYF. The CDR3 DNA sequence: TGCAGCGTTGCCAGGACTAGCGGGAGCTACGAGCAGTACTTC.

V gene TRBV30 combines with J gene TRBJ2-5; D gene uncertain. The V gene lost 2 bases and the J gene lost 1 base, with 8 bases spanning the gap. The germline V gene has CDR1 GTSNPN and CDR2 SVGIG (reference sequence). This CDR3 comprises 13 residues. The CDR3 DNA reads as TGTGCCTGGAGTCCCCGTCTCCAAGAGACCCAGTACTTC. Translating gives CAWSPRLQETQYF. Together with reference TRBV30 and TRBJ2-5, the CDR3 gives the full variable domain: SQTIHQWPATLVQPVGSPLSLECTVEGTSNPNLYWYRQAAGRGLQLLFYSVGIGQISSEVPQNLSASRPQDRQFILSSKKLLLSDSGFYLCAWSPRLQETQYFGPGTRLLVL.

The V call is TRBV5-1, the J call TRBJ2-7; 9 bases are shared with TRBD1. Germline assignment: CDR1 SGHRS and CDR2 YFSETQ. The CDR3 is made up of 14 amino acids. V shed 6 bases, J shed 6 bases, and the junction held 10 bases outside the gene matches. CDR3 protein: CASTTGQGVSEQYF. The CDR3 DNA follows: TGCGCCAGCACCACGGGACAGGGTGTCAGCGAGCAGTACTTC.

This rearrangement joins TRBV10-2 to TRBJ2-3, with TRBD2 matching 9 bases. The CDR3 runs to 16 residues. Germline loops: CDR1 WSHSY, CDR2 SAAADI. V shed 6 bases, J shed 2 bases, and the junction held 9 bases outside the gene matches. The DNA for the CDR3 is TGCGCCAGCAGCCCCTTCCTAGCGGGACTCACAGATACGCAGTATTTT. Protein: CASSPFLAGLTDTQYF.

The chain uses TRBV5-1 and TRBJ2-3, with 13 nucleotides matching TRBD2. Germline trimming cut 3 bases from V and 5 bases from J; bases unmatched to any gene: 9. CDR1 and CDR2 from the germline V gene are SGHRS and YFSETQ. The CDR3 spans 17 residues. The CDR3 is CASSWGTSGTPGDTQYF. For the CDR3, the DNA is TGCGCCAGCAGCTGGGGGACTAGCGGGACCCCCGGAGATACGCAGTATTTT.

This clone was found once. The genes are TRBV28 and TRBJ2-7; 11 positions agree with TRBD2. The CDR3 runs 14 residues. Trimming at V came to 3 bases and at J to 2 bases, leaving 0 bases not matched to a gene. Germline lookup yields CDR1 MDHEN and CDR2 SYDVKM. The DNA of the CDR3 is TGTGCCAGCAGTTTGGGACTAGCGGCCTACGAGCAGTACTTC. It translates to CASSLGLAAYEQYF.

This clone has just one count. The rearrangement joins TRBV28 to TRBJ1-5, with a tentative D call TRBD1 (6 bases). The CDR3 sequence is 13 residues long. Trimming took off 4 bases at V and 9 bases at J, with 13 bases between the two ends. The germline gives CDR1 MDHEN, CDR2 SYDVKM. For the CDR3, the DNA is TGTGCCAGCAGTTCGACAGGAGAGAGGCCCCAGCATTTT. Its translation: CASSSTGERPQHF.

The gene calls are TRBV11-2 and TRBJ2-3; D may be TRBD2 (5 bases). V gave up 3 bases and J gave up 6 bases, with 10 bases separating them. Germline V gene lookup returns CDR1 SGHAT and CDR2 FQNNGV. The CDR3 extends over 13 amino acids. CDR3: CASSFRGMDTQYF. The CDR3 nucleotides are TGTGCCAGCAGCTTCCGGGGAATGGATACGCAGTATTTT. Full variable domain (rest looked up from reference TRBV11-2 and TRBJ2-3): EAGVAQSPRYKIIEKRQSVAFWCNPISGHATLYWYQQILGQGPKLLIQFQNNGVVDDSQLPKDRFSAERLKGVDSTLKIQPAKLEDSAVYLCASSFRGMDTQYFGPGTRLTVL.

J is TRBJ2-2 and V is TRBV5-8; D is possibly TRBD1 (6 bases). There are 15 residues in the CDR3. The V end was cut by 0 bases, the J end by 3 bases, with 9 bases between. Germline values: CDR1 SGHTS, CDR2 YDEGEE. DNA for the CDR3: TGTGCCAGCAGCTTGGTAGGACAGTACACCGGGGAGCTGTTTTTT. Translating it yields CASSLVGQYTGELFF.

The CDR3 protein is CATSRDLAGVGEQFF. CDR3 coding DNA: TGTGCCACCAGCAGAGATTTAGCGGGAGTGGGCGAGCAGTTCTTC. This sequence joins TRBV15 and TRBJ2-1; 9 bases agree with TRBD2. Per the germline V gene, CDR1 is LNHNV and CDR2 is YYDKDF (reference sequence). The CDR3 has 15 residues. V shed 0 bases and J 10 bases; nucleotides not matched to a gene: 7.

The chain uses TRBV7-3 and TRBJ2-3, with 9 bases identical to TRBD2. V trimming: 5 bases; J trimming: 5 bases; junction bases outside the gene matches: 14. The CDR3 has 17 residues. Per germline, CDR1 SGHTA and CDR2 FQGTGA. This CDR3 is CASSPTAAGGYGDTQYF. Written as DNA, the CDR3 is TGTGCCAGCAGCCCTACCGCGGCGGGAGGGTACGGAGATACGCAGTATTTT.